Following are 3 T cell receptor beta chains from one sample sequenced in a study of blood T cell repertoires in COVID-19. Profiling relied on immunoSEQ multiplex PCR, and the TCRdb table lists in-frame clones only, not all of them. The repertoire holds around 95,000 clones, with around nine tenths as singletons. The sequenced sample was peripheral blood. These receptors all come from a man between 45 and 60 years old with acute or convalescent COVID-19.

The chain couples TRBV5-8 to TRBJ1-2, with D possibly matching TRBD1 (6 bases). The CDR3 has 14 amino acids. Trimming took 0 bases from V and 7 from J, leaving 13 bases between them. Germline V lookup: CDR1 SGHTS, CDR2 YDEGEE. In nucleotides, the CDR3 is TGTGCCAGCAGCTTGGACAGGGTAATCCTTGGCTACACCTTC. Translation: CASSLDRVILGYTF. Full variable domain (rest looked up from reference TRBV5-8 and TRBJ1-2): EAGVTQSPTHLIKTRGQQATLRCSPISGHTSVYWYQQALGLGLQFLLWYDEGEERNRGNFPPRFSGRQFPNYSSELNVNALELEDSALYLCASSLDRVILGYTFGSGTRLTVV.

V is TRBV6-4 and J is TRBJ1-1, with TRBD1 matching 10 bases. V was clipped by 6 bases and J by 6 bases; unmatched bases: 10. From germline, CDR1 is MRHNA and CDR2 SNTAGT. The CDR3 covers 15 residues. The CDR3 DNA is TGTGCCAGCAGCGGAACCGGGACAGGGGAGGCTGAAGCTTTCTTT. Its translation: CASSGTGTGEAEAFF.

The J gene is TRBJ2-7, the V gene TRBV2; weak D call: TRBD2 (5 bases). V shed 8 bases and J shed 6 bases, with 8 bases lying between them. The CDR3 sequence is 10 residues long. Germline values: CDR1 SNHLY, CDR2 FYNNEI. CDR3 coding DNA: TGTGCCAGCGGGAGACTCGAGCAGTACTTC. Translating gives CASGRLEQYF.